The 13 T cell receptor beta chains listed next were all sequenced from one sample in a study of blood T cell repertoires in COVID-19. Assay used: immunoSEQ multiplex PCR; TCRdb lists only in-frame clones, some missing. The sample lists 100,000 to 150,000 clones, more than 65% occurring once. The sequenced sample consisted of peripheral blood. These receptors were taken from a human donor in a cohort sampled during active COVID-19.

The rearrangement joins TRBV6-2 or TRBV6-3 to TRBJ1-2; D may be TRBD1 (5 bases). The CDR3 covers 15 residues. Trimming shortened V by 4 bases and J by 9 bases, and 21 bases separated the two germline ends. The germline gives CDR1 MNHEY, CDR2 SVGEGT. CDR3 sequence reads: CASSSAAGRNSRYTF. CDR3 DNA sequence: TGTGCCAGCAGTTCCGCCGCGGGACGAAACTCTCGCTACACCTTC.

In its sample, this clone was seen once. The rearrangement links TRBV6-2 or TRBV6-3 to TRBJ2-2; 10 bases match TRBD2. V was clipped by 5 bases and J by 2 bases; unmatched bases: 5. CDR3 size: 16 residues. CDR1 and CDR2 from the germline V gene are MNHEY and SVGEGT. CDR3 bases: TGTGCCAGCAGTAGCCCTAGCGGGGGAAACACCGGGGAGCTGTTTTTT. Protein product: CASSSPSGGNTGELFF.

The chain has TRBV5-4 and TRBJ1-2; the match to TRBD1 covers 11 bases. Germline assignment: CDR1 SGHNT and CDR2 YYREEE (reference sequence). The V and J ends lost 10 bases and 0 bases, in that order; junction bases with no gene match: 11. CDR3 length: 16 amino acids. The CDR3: CALSRGQGVSNYGYTF. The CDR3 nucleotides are TGTGCCCTCTCGAGGGGACAGGGGGTGTCTAACTATGGCTACACCTTC. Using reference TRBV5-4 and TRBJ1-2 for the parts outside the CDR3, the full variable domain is ETGVTQSPTHLIKTRGQQVTLRCSSQSGHNTVSWYQQALGQGPQFIFQYYREEENGRGNFPPRFSGLQFPNYSSELNVNALELDDSALYLCALSRGQGVSNYGYTFGSGTRLTVV.

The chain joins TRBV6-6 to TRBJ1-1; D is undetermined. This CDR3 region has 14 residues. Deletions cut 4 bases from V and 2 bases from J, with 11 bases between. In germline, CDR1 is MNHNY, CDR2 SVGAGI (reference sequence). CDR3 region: CASSSTTINTEAFF. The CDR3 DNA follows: TGTGCCAGCAGTTCTACTACGATAAACACTGAAGCTTTCTTT.

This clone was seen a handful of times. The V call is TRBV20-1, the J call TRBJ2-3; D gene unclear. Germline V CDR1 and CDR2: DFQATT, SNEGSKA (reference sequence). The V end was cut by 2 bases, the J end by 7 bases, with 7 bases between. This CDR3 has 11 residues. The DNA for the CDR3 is TGCAGTGCTAGACAACTGAATACGCAGTATTTT. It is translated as CSARQLNTQYF.

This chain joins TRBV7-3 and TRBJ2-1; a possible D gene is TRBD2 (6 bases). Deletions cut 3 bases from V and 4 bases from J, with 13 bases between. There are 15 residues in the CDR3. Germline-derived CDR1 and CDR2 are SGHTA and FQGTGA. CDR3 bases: TGTGCCAGCAGCTTGGGGGACTCATTTTACAATGAGCAGTTCTTC. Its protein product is CASSLGDSFYNEQFF.

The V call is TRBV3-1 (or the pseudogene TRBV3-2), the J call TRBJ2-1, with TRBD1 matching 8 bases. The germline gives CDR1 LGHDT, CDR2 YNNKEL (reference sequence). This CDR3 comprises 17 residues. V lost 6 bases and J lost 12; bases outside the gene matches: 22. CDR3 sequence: CASRFGGPGRQGNRQFF. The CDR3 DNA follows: TGTGCCAGCAGGTTTGGTGGTCCCGGGAGACAGGGGAACAGGCAGTTCTTC.

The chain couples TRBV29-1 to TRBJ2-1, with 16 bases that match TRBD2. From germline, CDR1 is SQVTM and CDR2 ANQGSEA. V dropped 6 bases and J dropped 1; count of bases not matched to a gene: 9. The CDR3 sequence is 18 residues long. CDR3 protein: CSVPGLAGGPLSYNEQFF. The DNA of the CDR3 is TGCAGCGTCCCGGGACTAGCGGGAGGGCCATTGTCCTACAATGAGCAGTTCTTC.

CDR3 residues: CASSRGRVGANVLTF. The DNA for the CDR3 is TGTGCCAGCAGCCGAGGCAGGGTTGGGGCCAACGTCCTGACTTTC. The rearrangement uses TRBV7-3 and TRBJ2-6, with D possibly being TRBD1 (5 bases). The germline V and J ends were trimmed by 5 bases and 3 bases, with 11 bases remaining between them. This CDR3 is 15 amino acids long. Germline V CDR1 and CDR2: SGHTA, FQGTGA.

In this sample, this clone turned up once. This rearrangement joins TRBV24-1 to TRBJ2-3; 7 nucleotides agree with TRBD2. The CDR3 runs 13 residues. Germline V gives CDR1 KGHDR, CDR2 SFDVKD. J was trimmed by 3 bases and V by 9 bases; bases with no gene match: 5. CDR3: CATGRAGTDTQYF. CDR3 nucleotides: TGTGCCACCGGGAGAGCGGGAACAGATACGCAGTATTTT.

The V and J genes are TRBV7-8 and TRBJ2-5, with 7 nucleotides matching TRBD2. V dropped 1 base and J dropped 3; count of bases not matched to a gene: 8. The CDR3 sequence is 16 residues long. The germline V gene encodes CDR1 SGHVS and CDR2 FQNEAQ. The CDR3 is CASSLGFSGVEETQYF. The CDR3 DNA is TGTGCCAGCAGCTTAGGTTTCAGCGGGGTTGAAGAGACCCAGTACTTC.

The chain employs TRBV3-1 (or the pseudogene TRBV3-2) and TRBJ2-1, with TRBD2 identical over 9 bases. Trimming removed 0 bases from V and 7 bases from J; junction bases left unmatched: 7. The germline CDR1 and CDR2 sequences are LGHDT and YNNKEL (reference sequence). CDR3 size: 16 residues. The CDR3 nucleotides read TGTGCCAGCAGCCAAGATCAGACTAGCGGTTTGAATGAGCAGTTCTTC. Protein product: CASSQDQTSGLNEQFF.

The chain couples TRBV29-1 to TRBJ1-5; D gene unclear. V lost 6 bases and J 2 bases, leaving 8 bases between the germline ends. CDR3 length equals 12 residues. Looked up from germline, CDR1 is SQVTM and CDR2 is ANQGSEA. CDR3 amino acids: CSVGNGNQPQHF. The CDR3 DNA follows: TGCAGCGTCGGGAATGGCAATCAGCCCCAGCATTTT.